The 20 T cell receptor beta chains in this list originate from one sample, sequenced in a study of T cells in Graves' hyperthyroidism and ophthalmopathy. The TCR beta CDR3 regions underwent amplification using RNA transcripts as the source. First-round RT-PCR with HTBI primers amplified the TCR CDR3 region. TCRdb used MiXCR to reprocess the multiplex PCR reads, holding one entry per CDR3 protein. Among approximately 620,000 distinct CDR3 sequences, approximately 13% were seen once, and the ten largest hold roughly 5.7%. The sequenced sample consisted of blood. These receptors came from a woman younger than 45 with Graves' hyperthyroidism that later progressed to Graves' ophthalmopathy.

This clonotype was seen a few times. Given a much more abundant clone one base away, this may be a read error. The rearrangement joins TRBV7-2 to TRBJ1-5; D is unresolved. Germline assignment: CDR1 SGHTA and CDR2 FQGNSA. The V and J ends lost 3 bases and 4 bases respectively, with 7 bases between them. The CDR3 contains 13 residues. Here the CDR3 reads CASSFGKNQPQHF. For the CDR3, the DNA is TGTGCCAGCAGCTTTGGCAAGAATCAGCCCCAGCATTTT. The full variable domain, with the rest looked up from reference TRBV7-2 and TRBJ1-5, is GAGVSQSPSNKVTEKGKDVELRCDPISGHTALYWYRQSLGQGLEFLIYFQGNSAPDKSGLPSDRFSAERTGGSVSTLTIQRTQQEDSAVYLCASSFGKNQPQHFGDGTRLSIL.

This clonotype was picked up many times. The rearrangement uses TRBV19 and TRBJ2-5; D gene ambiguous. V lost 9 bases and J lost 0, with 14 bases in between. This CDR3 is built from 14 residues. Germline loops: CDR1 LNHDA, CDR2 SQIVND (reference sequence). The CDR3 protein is CASSLTDYQETQYF. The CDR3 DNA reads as TGTGCCAGCTCACTGACGGATTACCAAGAGACCCAGTACTTC.

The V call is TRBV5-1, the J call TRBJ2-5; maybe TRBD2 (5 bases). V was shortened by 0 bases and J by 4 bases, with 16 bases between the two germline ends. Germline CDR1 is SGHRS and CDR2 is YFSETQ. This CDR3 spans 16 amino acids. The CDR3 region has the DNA TGCGCCAGCAGCTTGGGGATAGACGGGGTAGGAGAGACCCAGTACTTC. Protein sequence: CASSLGIDGVGETQYF.

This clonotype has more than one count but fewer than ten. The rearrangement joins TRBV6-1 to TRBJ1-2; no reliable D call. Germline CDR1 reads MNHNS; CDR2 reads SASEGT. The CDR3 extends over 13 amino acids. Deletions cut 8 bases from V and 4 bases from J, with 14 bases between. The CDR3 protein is CASRVSISYGYTF. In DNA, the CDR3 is TGTGCCAGCCGGGTTTCAATTTCCTATGGCTACACCTTC.

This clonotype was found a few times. The chain's CDR3 is CASSETGRSQPQHF. CDR3 nucleotide sequence: TGTGCCAGCAGTGAAACGGGAAGGAGTCAGCCCCAGCATTTT. This chain joins TRBV6-1 and TRBJ1-5; no clear D. CDR1 is MNHNS, CDR2 SASEGT, per germline. Trimming took off 2 bases at V and 6 bases at J, with 11 bases between the two ends. This CDR3 spans 14 amino acids.

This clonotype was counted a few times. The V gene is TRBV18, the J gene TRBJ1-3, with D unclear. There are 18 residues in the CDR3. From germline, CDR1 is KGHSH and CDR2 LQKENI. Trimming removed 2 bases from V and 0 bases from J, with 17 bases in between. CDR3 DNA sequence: TGTGCCAGCTCACCAACAGCCTTAATCGAATACTCTGGAAACACCATATATTTT. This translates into CASSPTALIEYSGNTIYF.

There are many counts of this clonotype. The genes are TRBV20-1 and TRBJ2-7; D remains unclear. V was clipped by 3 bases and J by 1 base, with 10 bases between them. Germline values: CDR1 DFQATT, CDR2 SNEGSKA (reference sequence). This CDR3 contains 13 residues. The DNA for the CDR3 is TGCAGTGCTAGGAACGGCGCTTCCTACGAGCAGTACTTC. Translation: CSARNGASYEQYF.

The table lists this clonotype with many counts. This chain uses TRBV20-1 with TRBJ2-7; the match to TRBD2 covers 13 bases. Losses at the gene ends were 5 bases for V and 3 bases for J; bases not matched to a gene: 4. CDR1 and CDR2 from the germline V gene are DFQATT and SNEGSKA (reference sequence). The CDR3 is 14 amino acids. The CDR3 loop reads CSASRLAGGYEQYF. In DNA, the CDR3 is TGCAGTGCTTCCCGACTAGCGGGGGGCTACGAGCAGTACTTC.

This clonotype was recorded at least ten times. The CDR3 DNA reads as TGTGCCAGCAGCCCCGGGACGACGAACACCGGGGAGCTGTTTTTT. Residues: CASSPGTTNTGELFF. This rearrangement joins TRBV7-3 to TRBJ2-2; D tentatively fits TRBD1 or TRBD2 (5 bases each). The germline V and J ends were trimmed by 5 bases and 0 bases, with 10 bases remaining between them. The CDR3 length is 15 residues. In germline, CDR1 is SGHTA, CDR2 FQGTGA. Using reference TRBV7-3 and TRBJ2-2 for the parts outside the CDR3, the full variable domain is GAGVSQTPSNKVTEKGKYVELRCDPISGHTALYWYRQSLGQGPEFLIYFQGTGAADDSGLPNDRFFAVRPEGSVSTLKIQRTERGDSAVYLCASSPGTTNTGELFFGEGSRLTVL.

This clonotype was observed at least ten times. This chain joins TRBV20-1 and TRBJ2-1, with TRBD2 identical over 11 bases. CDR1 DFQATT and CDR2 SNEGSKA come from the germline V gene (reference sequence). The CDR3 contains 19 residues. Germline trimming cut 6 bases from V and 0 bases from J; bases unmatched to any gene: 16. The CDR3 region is CSARPGLADTPSSYNEQFF. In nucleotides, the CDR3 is TGCAGTGCCAGACCGGGACTAGCGGATACCCCCAGCTCCTACAATGAGCAGTTCTTC.

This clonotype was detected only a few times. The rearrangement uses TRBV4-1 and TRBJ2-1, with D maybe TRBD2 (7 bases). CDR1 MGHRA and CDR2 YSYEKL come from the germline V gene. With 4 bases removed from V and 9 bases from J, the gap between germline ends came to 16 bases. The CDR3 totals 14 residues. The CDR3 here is CASSPGEGGGEQFF. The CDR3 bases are TGCGCCAGCAGCCCTGGGGAAGGGGGGGGTGAGCAGTTCTTC.

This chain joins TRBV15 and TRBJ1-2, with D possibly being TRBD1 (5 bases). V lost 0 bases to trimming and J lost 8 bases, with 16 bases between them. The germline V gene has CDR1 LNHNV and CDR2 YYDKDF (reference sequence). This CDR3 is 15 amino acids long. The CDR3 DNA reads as TGTGCCACCAGCAGAGACCTTGGGCCCCACAGGGGCTACACCTTC. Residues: CATSRDLGPHRGYTF.

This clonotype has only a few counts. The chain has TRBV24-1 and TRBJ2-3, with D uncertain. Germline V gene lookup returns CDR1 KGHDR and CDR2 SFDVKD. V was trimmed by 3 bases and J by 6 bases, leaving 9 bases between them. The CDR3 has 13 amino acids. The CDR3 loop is CATSDQIPDTQYF. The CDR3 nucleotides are TGTGCCACCAGTGATCAAATCCCCGATACGCAGTATTTT.

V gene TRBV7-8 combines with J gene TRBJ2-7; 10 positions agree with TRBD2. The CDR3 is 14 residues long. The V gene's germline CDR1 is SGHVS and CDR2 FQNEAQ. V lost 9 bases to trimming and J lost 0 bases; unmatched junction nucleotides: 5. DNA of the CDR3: TGTGCCAGTTGTGAGCGGGAGGGCTCCTACGAGCAGTACTTC. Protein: CASCEREGSYEQYF.

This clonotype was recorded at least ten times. In DNA, the CDR3 is TGTGCCAGCAGCTTTAGCGGGTCTGGGCAAGAGACCCAGTACTTC. It encodes CASSFSGSGQETQYF. The rearrangement joins TRBV7-2 to TRBJ2-5, with TRBD2 matching over 7 bases. Germline assignment: CDR1 SGHTA and CDR2 FQGNSA. With V trimmed by 3 bases and J by 2 bases, 6 bases remained unmatched. This CDR3 comprises 15 residues.

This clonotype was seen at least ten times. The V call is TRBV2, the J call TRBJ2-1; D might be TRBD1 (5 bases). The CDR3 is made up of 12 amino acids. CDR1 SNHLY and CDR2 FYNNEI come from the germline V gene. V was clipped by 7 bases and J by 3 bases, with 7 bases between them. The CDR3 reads CASIGHYNEQFF. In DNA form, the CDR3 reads TGTGCCAGCATTGGACACTACAATGAGCAGTTCTTC.

CDR3 protein: CASSQGAREVDEQYF. The CDR3 bases are TGCGCCAGCAGCCAAGGGGCCAGGGAGGTTGACGAGCAGTACTTC. The rearrangement joins TRBV4-1 to TRBJ2-7, with D tentatively TRBD2 (6 bases). CDR1 and CDR2 (germline): MGHRA, YSYEKL. The CDR3 is 15 amino acids. The germline V and J ends were trimmed by 1 base and 5 bases, with 15 bases remaining between them.

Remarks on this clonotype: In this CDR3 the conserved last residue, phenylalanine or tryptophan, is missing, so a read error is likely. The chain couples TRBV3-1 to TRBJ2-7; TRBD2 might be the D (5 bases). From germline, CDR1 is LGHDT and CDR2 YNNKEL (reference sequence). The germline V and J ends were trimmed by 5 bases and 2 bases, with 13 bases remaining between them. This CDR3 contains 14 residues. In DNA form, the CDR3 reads TGTGCCAGCAGCTCCCGGACGGGGACCTACGAGCAGTACCTC. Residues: CASSSRTGTYEQYL.

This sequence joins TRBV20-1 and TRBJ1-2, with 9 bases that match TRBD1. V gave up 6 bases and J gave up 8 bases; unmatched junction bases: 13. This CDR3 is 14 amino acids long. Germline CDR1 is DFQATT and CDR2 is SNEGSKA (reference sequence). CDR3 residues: CSASSGTGKGGYTF. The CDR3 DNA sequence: TGCAGTGCCTCCTCCGGGACAGGGAAGGGGGGCTACACCTTC.

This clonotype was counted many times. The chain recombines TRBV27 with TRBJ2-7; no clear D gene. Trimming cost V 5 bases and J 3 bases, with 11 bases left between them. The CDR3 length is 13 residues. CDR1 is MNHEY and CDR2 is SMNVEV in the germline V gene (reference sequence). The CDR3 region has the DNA TGTGCCAGCAGTCCTCACGACATCTACGAGCAGTACTTC. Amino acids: CASSPHDIYEQYF.